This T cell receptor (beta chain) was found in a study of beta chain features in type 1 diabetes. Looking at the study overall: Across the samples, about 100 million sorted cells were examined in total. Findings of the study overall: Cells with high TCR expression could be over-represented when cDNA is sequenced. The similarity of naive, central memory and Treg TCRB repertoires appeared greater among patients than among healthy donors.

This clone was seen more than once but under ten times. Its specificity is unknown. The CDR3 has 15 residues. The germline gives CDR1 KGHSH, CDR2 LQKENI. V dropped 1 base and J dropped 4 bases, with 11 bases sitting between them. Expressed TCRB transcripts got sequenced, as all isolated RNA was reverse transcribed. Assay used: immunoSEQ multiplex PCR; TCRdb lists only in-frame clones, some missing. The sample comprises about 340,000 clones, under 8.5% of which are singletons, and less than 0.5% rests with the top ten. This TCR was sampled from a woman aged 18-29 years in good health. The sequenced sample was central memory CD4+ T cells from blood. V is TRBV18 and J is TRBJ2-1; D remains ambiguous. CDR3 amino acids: CASSPQVSRYNEQFF. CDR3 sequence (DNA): TGTGCCAGCTCACCACAGGTTAGCCGTTACAATGAGCAGTTCTTC.